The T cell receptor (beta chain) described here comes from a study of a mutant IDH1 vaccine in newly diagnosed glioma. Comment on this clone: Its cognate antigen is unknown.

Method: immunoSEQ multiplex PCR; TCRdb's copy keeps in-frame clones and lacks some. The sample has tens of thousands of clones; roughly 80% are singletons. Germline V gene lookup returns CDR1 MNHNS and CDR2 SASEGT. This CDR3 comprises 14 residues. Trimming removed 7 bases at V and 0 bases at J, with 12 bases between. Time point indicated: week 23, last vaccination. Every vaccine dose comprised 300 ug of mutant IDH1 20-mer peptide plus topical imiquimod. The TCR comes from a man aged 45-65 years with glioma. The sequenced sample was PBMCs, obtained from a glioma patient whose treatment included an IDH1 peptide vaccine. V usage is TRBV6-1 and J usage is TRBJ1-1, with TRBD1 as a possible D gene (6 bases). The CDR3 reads CASTSGALNTEAFF. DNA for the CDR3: TGTGCCAGCACTTCAGGGGCTCTGAACACTGAAGCTTTCTTT.